A selection of T cell receptor beta chains follows, all from one sample in a study of T cells in Graves' hyperthyroidism and ophthalmopathy. In TCRdb, the multiplex PCR reads were re-called with MiXCR into one record per CDR3 protein. The table lists nearly 600,000 distinct CDR3 sequences, about 14% of them singletons, with about 7% in the top ten. Sequencing input: blood. Receptors were obtained from a woman aged 18-29 years with Graves' ophthalmopathy. The CDR3 runs from the conserved cysteine through the conserved F or W. Fields, in order: D gene, clone size, V gene, J gene, CDR3 DNA, CDR3 protein. The D gene is left open where the match is weak. Clone size is not always given. Where it is, it says once, few, many or a class for expanded clones.

d_call: NA; clone_size: few; v_call: TRBV7-2; j_call: TRBJ1-2; cdr3_nt: TGTGCCAGCAGCTGGGACGGTTATGGCTACACCTTC; cdr3_aa: CASSWDGYGYTF
d_call: NA; clone_size: NA; v_call: TRBV10-3; j_call: TRBJ1-2; cdr3_nt: TGTGCCATCAGGGGGGACAACTATGGCTACACCTTC; cdr3_aa: CAIRGDNYGYTF
d_call: NA; clone_size: many; v_call: TRBV29-1; j_call: TRBJ1-1; cdr3_nt: TGCAGCTCACAAGATAGAGGGGGACCGAACACTGAAGCTTTCTTT; cdr3_aa: CSSQDRGGPNTEAFF
d_call: NA; clone_size: many; v_call: TRBV2; j_call: TRBJ1-6; cdr3_nt: TGTGCCAGCAGTGGGAGACAGGTCAGCTCCTATAATTCACCCCTCCACTTT; cdr3_aa: CASSGRQVSSYNSPLHF
d_call: NA; clone_size: few; v_call: TRBV29-1; j_call: TRBJ2-7; cdr3_nt: TGCAGCGCTTTGGGCAGGGAGTACGAGCAGTACTTC; cdr3_aa: CSALGREYEQYF
d_call: NA; clone_size: many; v_call: TRBV30; j_call: TRBJ2-3; cdr3_nt: TGTGCCTGTGGTACCGGGACGGAAGGCACAGATACGCAGTATTTT; cdr3_aa: CACGTGTEGTDTQYF
d_call: TRBD1; clone_size: many; v_call: TRBV6-1; j_call: TRBJ2-1; cdr3_nt: TGTGCCAGCAGTCCCCGGGACAGGGCACTTAATGAGCAGTTCTTC; cdr3_aa: CASSPRDRALNEQFF
d_call: NA; clone_size: NA; v_call: TRBV5-6; j_call: TRBJ1-2; cdr3_nt: TGTGCCAGCAGCTTGGACCCGGGAAAGGACTATGGCTACACCTTC; cdr3_aa: CASSLDPGKDYGYTF
d_call: NA; clone_size: NA; v_call: TRBV19; j_call: TRBJ2-1; cdr3_nt: TGTGCCAGTAGTGATATGGTCGGTCCCGAAGAACCTGAGCAGTTCTTC; cdr3_aa: CASSDMVGPEEPEQFF
d_call: TRBD1; clone_size: few; v_call: TRBV19; j_call: TRBJ1-2; cdr3_nt: TGTGCCAGTAGCCTACGGGACAGCTTCTATGGCTACACCTTC; cdr3_aa: CASSLRDSFYGYTF
d_call: NA; clone_size: many; v_call: TRBV12-3/TRBV12-4; j_call: TRBJ1-1; cdr3_nt: TGTGCCAGCAGTGCGGGACCCTTCGTGGGCACTGAAGCTTTCTTT; cdr3_aa: CASSAGPFVGTEAFF
d_call: NA; clone_size: few; v_call: TRBV12-3/TRBV12-4; j_call: TRBJ1-4; cdr3_nt: TGTGCCAGCAGTAAAGGGACTTGGGGAGAAAAACTGTTTTTT; cdr3_aa: CASSKGTWGEKLFF
d_call: TRBD2; clone_size: many; v_call: TRBV20-1; j_call: TRBJ2-3; cdr3_nt: TGCAGTGCTAGAGTTCTCTCTAGCGGGAGGGCGGATACGCAGTATTTT; cdr3_aa: CSARVLSSGRADTQYF
d_call: NA; clone_size: few; v_call: TRBV2; j_call: TRBJ2-2; cdr3_nt: TGTGCCTCCACGGCAGAATGGAGGACCGGGGAGCTGTTTTTT; cdr3_aa: CASTAEWRTGELFF
d_call: TRBD2; clone_size: many; v_call: TRBV11-3; j_call: TRBJ2-5; cdr3_nt: TGTGCCAGCAGCTCGCTAGCGGGAGGGCCTCGAGAGACCCAGTACTTC; cdr3_aa: CASSSLAGGPRETQYF
d_call: TRBD1; clone_size: many; v_call: TRBV20-1; j_call: TRBJ2-1; cdr3_nt: TGCAGTGCTAGAGATGGGGACCGCGGCAGGGGGCGCATGAACAATGAGCAGTTCTTC; cdr3_aa: CSARDGDRGRGRMNNEQFF
d_call: TRBD1; clone_size: few; v_call: TRBV4-1; j_call: TRBJ1-1; cdr3_nt: TGCGCCAGCAGCCCATCCTGGACAGGGGGGGGCAACACTGAAGCTTTCTTT; cdr3_aa: CASSPSWTGGGNTEAFF
d_call: TRBD1; clone_size: many; v_call: TRBV18; j_call: TRBJ1-1; cdr3_nt: TGTGCCAGCTCCCCCCGGGACAGCTCAATGAACACTGAAGCTTTCTTT; cdr3_aa: CASSPRDSSMNTEAFF
d_call: NA; clone_size: many; v_call: TRBV28; j_call: TRBJ2-3; cdr3_nt: TGTGCCAGCAGTTTTGTAGGTCCTAACACAGATACGCAGTATTTT; cdr3_aa: CASSFVGPNTDTQYF
d_call: NA; clone_size: many; v_call: TRBV12-3/TRBV12-4; j_call: TRBJ1-5; cdr3_nt: TGTGCCAGCAGTTTAGGAGGGCTGGGCAATCAGCCCCAGCATTTT; cdr3_aa: CASSLGGLGNQPQHF
d_call: NA; clone_size: many; v_call: TRBV29-1; j_call: TRBJ1-2; cdr3_nt: TGCAGCTCGAGGGAGCCGATGCGGGGGAACTATGGCTACACCTTC; cdr3_aa: CSSREPMRGNYGYTF